Below are 29 T cell receptor beta chains sequenced from a single sample in a study of T cells in Graves' hyperthyroidism and ophthalmopathy. It was RNA transcripts that yielded the amplified TCR beta CDR3 regions. RT-PCR in the first round (using the HTBI primer set) targeted the TCR CDR3. TCRdb used MiXCR to reprocess the multiplex PCR reads, holding one entry per CDR3 protein. Among 300,000 or so distinct CDR3 sequences listed, over 15% were seen once. The sequenced sample consisted of blood. These receptors were obtained from a woman between 45 and 65 years old with Graves' hyperthyroidism.

This clonotype was picked up many times. The J gene is TRBJ2-1, the V gene TRBV11-2; 13 bases match TRBD2. V was pared by 2 bases and J by 6 bases, with 13 bases of the junction left unmatched. The CDR3 loop spans 19 amino acids. Germline V CDR1 and CDR2: SGHAT, FQNNGV. DNA for the CDR3: TGTGCCAGCAGCTTACCTCGAGGGACTAGCGGGACCGCGAGCAATGAGCAGTTCTTC. It is translated as CASSLPRGTSGTASNEQFF. The entire variable domain, with the rest obtained from reference TRBV11-2 and TRBJ2-1, is as follows: EAGVAQSPRYKIIEKRQSVAFWCNPISGHATLYWYQQILGQGPKLLIQFQNNGVVDDSQLPKDRFSAERLKGVDSTLKIQPAKLEDSAVYLCASSLPRGTSGTASNEQFFGPGTRLTVL.

V gene TRBV7-2 combines with J gene TRBJ2-7; D could derive from TRBD1 or TRBD2 (5 bases each). There are 14 residues in the CDR3. V lost 6 bases to trimming and J lost 0 bases, with 12 bases between them. The germline CDR1 and CDR2 sequences are SGHTA and FQGNSA. CDR3 sequence: CASRTGTYSYEQYF. The CDR3 region has the DNA TGTGCCAGCAGGACCGGGACGTACTCCTACGAGCAGTACTTC.

The rearrangement joins TRBV15 to TRBJ2-2; D may be TRBD2 (6 bases). Germline V CDR1 and CDR2: LNHNV, YYDKDF (reference sequence). V lost 1 base, J lost 2 bases, and 11 bases lay in between. CDR3 size: 16 residues. The CDR3 bases are TGTGCCACCAGCAGAGTGTTAGCGGTAAACACCGGGGAGCTGTTTTTT. Translating it yields CATSRVLAVNTGELFF.

This clonotype was counted many times. In nucleotides, the CDR3 is TGTGCCAGCAGCCAAGATCGAGGGACCCAGTACTTC. Translation: CASSQDRGTQYF. The J gene is TRBJ2-5, the V gene TRBV3-1; D is uncertain. The CDR3 totals 12 residues. The V and J ends lost 0 bases and 7 bases respectively, with 6 bases between them. Germline lookup yields CDR1 LGHDT and CDR2 YNNKEL (reference sequence).

The chain recombines TRBV9 with TRBJ2-7; no clear D. Germline V gene sequence: CDR1 SGDLS, CDR2 YYNGEE. The CDR3 is made up of 14 amino acids. Deletions cut 0 bases from V and 6 bases from J, with 13 bases between. The CDR3 DNA reads TGTGCCAGCAGCGTAGAGGGTGGTGAAGGCGAGCAGTACTTC. This encodes CASSVEGGEGEQYF.

This rearrangement joins TRBV28 to TRBJ2-1, with 8 bases matching TRBD2. V was clipped by 10 bases and J by 9 bases; unmatched bases: 8. From germline, CDR1 is MDHEN and CDR2 SYDVKM. The CDR3 spans 12 residues. CDR3 in amino acids: CATGSGNSEQFF. CDR3 in DNA: TGTGCCACCGGTAGCGGGAACAGTGAGCAGTTCTTC.

The chain couples TRBV5-1 to TRBJ2-1, with D possibly TRBD1 on 5 matching bases. Germline lookup yields CDR1 SGHRS and CDR2 YFSETQ. The CDR3 consists of 16 residues. V was cut by 4 bases and J by 0 bases, with 14 bases left in between. CDR3 protein: CASSPDEGDSYNEQFF. The CDR3 DNA is TGCGCCAGCAGCCCGGATGAAGGGGACTCCTACAATGAGCAGTTCTTC.

This chain joins TRBV20-1 and TRBJ2-5, with 11 bases fitting TRBD2. CDR1 and CDR2 from the germline V gene are DFQATT and SNEGSKA (reference sequence). Trimming cost V 2 bases and J 7 bases; bases outside gene matches: 9. The CDR3 has 15 amino acids. For the CDR3, the DNA is TGCAGTGCTAGACCTTCACTAGCGGGAGCGGGGACCCAGTACTTC. It encodes CSARPSLAGAGTQYF.

This clonotype turned up a few times. The chain combines TRBV9 with TRBJ2-3; D remains unclear. Trimming stripped 3 bases from V and 8 bases from J, with 16 bases between. The CDR3 sequence is 14 residues long. Germline V CDR1 and CDR2: SGDLS, YYNGEE. This CDR3 is CASSAPTTGATQYF. CDR3 nucleotide sequence: TGTGCCAGCAGCGCTCCGACAACGGGTGCTACGCAGTATTTT.

In this sample, this clonotype turned up many times. The rearrangement uses TRBV27 and TRBJ1-1; D perhaps matches TRBD1 (6 bases). CDR3 size: 13 residues. Deletions cut 1 base from V and 5 bases from J, with 8 bases between. The V gene's germline CDR1 is MNHEY and CDR2 SMNVEV (reference sequence). The CDR3 loop is CASSLLTGTEAFF. CDR3 coding DNA: TGTGCCAGCAGTTTATTAACAGGGACTGAAGCTTTCTTT.

The genes are TRBV5-1 and TRBJ1-6; 7 bases map to TRBD1. Germline V gene data show CDR1 as SGHRS and CDR2 as YFSETQ. With 3 bases clipped from V and 7 bases from J, the junction kept 4 bases outside the gene matches. This CDR3 contains 14 residues. CDR3 amino acids: CASSWDSNNSPLHF. The CDR3 nucleotides read TGCGCCAGCAGCTGGGACAGCAACAATTCACCCCTCCACTTT.

The V gene is TRBV5-1, the J gene TRBJ2-3; D unresolved. This CDR3 spans 17 amino acids. Trimming left V 1 base short and J 1 base short, with 16 bases between. Germline loops: CDR1 SGHRS, CDR2 YFSETQ. CDR3 nucleotide sequence: TGCGCCAGCAGCTTGATCCACTCGAACCTTGGCACAGATACGCAGTATTTT. Amino acids: CASSLIHSNLGTDTQYF. Supplemented by reference TRBV5-1 and TRBJ2-3, the full variable domain reads KAGVTQTPRYLIKTRGQQVTLSCSPISGHRSVSWYQQTPGQGLQFLFEYFSETQRNKGNFPGRFSGRQFSNSRSEMNVSTLELGDSALYLCASSLIHSNLGTDTQYFGPGTRLTVL.

This clonotype was observed many times. This rearrangement joins TRBV30 to TRBJ2-7, with TRBD1 matching 7 bases. Germline CDR1 GTSNPN, CDR2 SVGIG (reference sequence). The CDR3 is 15 amino acids. The junction had 5 bases not matched to a gene; V was cut back by 0 bases and J by 0 bases. CDR3 sequence reads: CAWSVIGGNSYEQYF. The CDR3 DNA is TGTGCCTGGAGTGTGATAGGGGGCAACTCCTACGAGCAGTACTTC.

Only one count was recorded for this clonotype. The CDR3 bases are TGTGCCAGTAGTCTCAGACCAGGGAGAGACTATGGCTACACCTTC. Its translation is CASSLRPGRDYGYTF. The chain uses TRBV19 and TRBJ1-2; the D gene is possibly TRBD1 (5 bases). Trimming pared 5 bases from V and 3 bases from J, leaving 16 bases between. Germline CDR1 LNHDA, CDR2 SQIVND (reference sequence). The CDR3 is 15 amino acids.

The chain employs TRBV2 and TRBJ2-1; D unresolved. The CDR3 runs 10 residues. The V gene lost 8 bases and the J gene lost 6 bases, with 5 bases spanning the gap. Per germline, CDR1 SNHLY and CDR2 FYNNEI. CDR3 amino acids: CASEANEQFF. The DNA of the CDR3 is TGTGCCAGCGAAGCCAATGAGCAGTTCTTC.

The chain links TRBV27 to TRBJ2-1; TRBD1 is a possible D gene (6 bases). This CDR3 is 14 amino acids long. CDR1 and CDR2 from the germline V gene are MNHEY and SMNVEV (reference sequence). V gave up 5 bases and J gave up 6 bases, with 14 bases separating them. The CDR3 spells CASSQETGINEQFF. CDR3 DNA: TGTGCCAGCAGTCAAGAGACAGGAATCAATGAGCAGTTCTTC.

The V gene is TRBV6-5, the J gene TRBJ2-7; 9 nucleotides line up with TRBD1. V was clipped by 4 bases and J by 6 bases; unmatched bases: 10. The CDR3 runs 15 residues. Germline assignment: CDR1 MNHEY and CDR2 SVGAGI. Written as DNA, the CDR3 is TGTGCCAGCAGTTTAACCGGGACAGGGTCCGTCGAGCAGTACGTC. Its protein is CASSLTGTGSVEQYV.

DNA for the CDR3: TGTGCCAGCAGTGCCCCTCAGGGGTACGAGCAGTACTTC. Translating gives CASSAPQGYEQYF. The chain has TRBV2 and TRBJ2-7; D possibly corresponds to TRBD1 (6 bases). This CDR3 spans 13 amino acids. Germline V gene lookup returns CDR1 SNHLY and CDR2 FYNNEI. The germline V and J ends were trimmed by 4 bases and 4 bases, with 11 bases remaining between them. The full variable domain, in which reference TRBV2 and TRBJ2-7 provide the parts outside the CDR3, is EPEVTQTPSHQVTQMGQEVILRCVPISNHLYFYWYRQILGQKVEFLVSFYNNEISEKSEIFDDQFSVERPDGSNFTLKIRSTKLEDSAMYFCASSAPQGYEQYFGPGTRLTVT.

This clonotype was detected only a few times. The chain uses TRBV10-3 and TRBJ2-7; D is uncertain. The V end lost 7 bases, the J end lost 0 bases, and 13 bases lay between the germline ends. From germline, CDR1 is ENHRY and CDR2 SYGVKD. This CDR3 contains 14 residues. The CDR3 DNA sequence: TGTGCCATCAAAGAGGCCGATAGCTCCTACGAGCAGTACTTC. It encodes CAIKEADSSYEQYF.

This clonotype was found many times. The CDR3 here is CASSPIIGSNQPQHF. The CDR3 region has the DNA TGTGCCAGCAGTCCCATCATAGGATCCAATCAGCCCCAGCATTTT. The chain couples TRBV12-3 or TRBV12-4 to TRBJ1-5; D not resolved. This CDR3 contains 15 residues. With 5 bases removed from V and 3 bases from J, the gap between germline ends came to 14 bases.

This clonotype was counted ten times or more. CDR3 in amino acids: CASSLGGRGNEQFF. CDR3 nucleotide sequence: TGCGCCAGCAGCCTCGGGGGCCGAGGGAATGAGCAGTTCTTC. The V gene is TRBV5-1, the J gene TRBJ2-1, with D possibly being TRBD1 or TRBD2 (6 bases each). Germline V CDR1 and CDR2: SGHRS, YFSETQ. With 4 bases removed from V and 7 bases from J, the gap between germline ends came to 15 bases. The CDR3 is made up of 14 amino acids.

In this sample, this clonotype turned up a few times. The chain is built from TRBV29-1 and TRBJ1-1; D ambiguous. Per germline, CDR1 SQVTM and CDR2 ANQGSEA. Trimming shortened V by 6 bases and J by 1 base, and 9 bases separated the two germline ends. This CDR3 has 12 residues. The CDR3 sequence is CSVKETNTEAFF. CDR3 nucleotides: TGCAGCGTAAAGGAAACGAACACTGAAGCTTTCTTT.

The rearrangement uses TRBV7-9 and TRBJ2-3; D gene unclear. V dropped 1 base and J dropped 1 base, with 12 bases sitting between them. Per the germline V gene, CDR1 is SEHNR and CDR2 is FQNEAQ (reference sequence). The CDR3 length is 16 residues. The DNA for the CDR3 is TGTGCCAGCAGCTTAGTGCCATGGTACCGCACAGATACGCAGTATTTT. The encoded protein is CASSLVPWYRTDTQYF. The full variable domain, rest sourced from reference TRBV7-9 and TRBJ2-3, is DTGVSQNPRHKITKRGQNVTFRCDPISEHNRLYWYRQTLGQGPEFLTYFQNEAQLEKSRLLSDRFSAERPKGSFSTLEIQRTEQGDSAMYLCASSLVPWYRTDTQYFGPGTRLTVL.

At least ten counts were recorded for this clonotype. V is TRBV10-3 and J is TRBJ1-1, with 8 bases aligning to TRBD1. V gave up 11 bases and J gave up 1 base; unmatched junction bases: 6. CDR3 length: 13 residues. Per germline, CDR1 ENHRY and CDR2 SYGVKD. The CDR3 region is CAAGQEQNTEAFF. CDR3 bases: TGTGCCGCGGGACAGGAGCAGAACACTGAAGCTTTCTTT.

About this clonotype itself: A much larger clone lies one base from this, so it may be a read error. The chain combines TRBV30 with TRBJ1-2, with 8 bases matching TRBD1. The CDR3 is 14 residues long. The V and J ends lost 2 bases and 4 bases, in that order; junction bases with no gene match: 6. The germline CDR1 and CDR2 sequences are GTSNPN and SVGIG (reference sequence). CDR3 sequence reads: CAWSTGTGSYGYTF. Written as DNA, the CDR3 is TGTGCCTGGAGTACCGGGACAGGCAGCTATGGCTACACCTTC.

A remark on this clonotype: A much larger clone differs by one base, so this may be a read error. The chain carries TRBV30 and TRBJ1-5; D is undetermined. CDR3 length equals 13 residues. Germline values: CDR1 GTSNPN, CDR2 SVGIG (reference sequence). Trimming cost V 5 bases and J 7 bases, with 15 bases left between them. The CDR3 reads CAWGLTNQQPQHF. The DNA of the CDR3 is TGTGCCTGGGGTTTGACCAACCAGCAGCCCCAGCATTTT.

In this sample, this clonotype turned up a few times. This chain links TRBV29-1 with TRBJ2-7; D possibly corresponds to TRBD1 (6 bases). Per the germline V gene, CDR1 is SQVTM and CDR2 is ANQGSEA. Trimming removed 0 bases at V and 4 bases at J, with 13 bases between. The CDR3 consists of 14 residues. CDR3 DNA sequence: TGCAGCGTTGAAGAGGAGGACAGAGCTTACGAGCAGTACTTC. Translation gives CSVEEEDRAYEQYF.

The chain joins TRBV6-1 to TRBJ1-1, with a tentative D call TRBD1 (6 bases). The germline CDR1 and CDR2 sequences are MNHNS and SASEGT. This CDR3 has 13 residues. V was shortened by 7 bases and J by 6 bases, with 15 bases between the two germline ends. The CDR3 sequence: CASTWGAESEAFF. CDR3 nucleotide sequence: TGTGCCAGCACCTGGGGGGCCGAGTCTGAAGCTTTCTTT.

V is TRBV6-2 or TRBV6-3 and J is TRBJ1-2; 8 nucleotides agree with TRBD1. Germline values: CDR1 MNHEY, CDR2 SVGEGT. V lost 4 bases to trimming and J lost 3 bases; unmatched junction nucleotides: 13. This CDR3 spans 17 amino acids. This chain's CDR3 is CASSFRTGSPIDYGYTF. The CDR3 DNA is TGTGCCAGCAGTTTCCGGACAGGGAGCCCAATAGACTATGGCTACACCTTC.